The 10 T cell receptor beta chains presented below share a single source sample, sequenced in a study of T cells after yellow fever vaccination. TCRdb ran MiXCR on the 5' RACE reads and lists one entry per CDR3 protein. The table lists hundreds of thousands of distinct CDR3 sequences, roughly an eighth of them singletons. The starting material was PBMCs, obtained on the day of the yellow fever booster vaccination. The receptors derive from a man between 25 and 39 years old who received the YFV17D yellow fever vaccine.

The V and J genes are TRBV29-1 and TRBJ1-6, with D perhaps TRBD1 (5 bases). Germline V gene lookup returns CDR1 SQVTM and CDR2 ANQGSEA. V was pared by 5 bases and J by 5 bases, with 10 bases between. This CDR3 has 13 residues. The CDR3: CSVSLTDNSPLHF. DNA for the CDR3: TGCAGCGTTTCGTTGACAGATAATTCACCCCTCCACTTT.

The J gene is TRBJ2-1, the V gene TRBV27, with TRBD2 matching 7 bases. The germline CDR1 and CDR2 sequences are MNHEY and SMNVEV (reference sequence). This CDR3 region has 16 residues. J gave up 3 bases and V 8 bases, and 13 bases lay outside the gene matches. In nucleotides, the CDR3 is TGTGCCAGCGGATTCCAAGGACTAGGTCTCTACAATGAGCAGTTCTTC. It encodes CASGFQGLGLYNEQFF.

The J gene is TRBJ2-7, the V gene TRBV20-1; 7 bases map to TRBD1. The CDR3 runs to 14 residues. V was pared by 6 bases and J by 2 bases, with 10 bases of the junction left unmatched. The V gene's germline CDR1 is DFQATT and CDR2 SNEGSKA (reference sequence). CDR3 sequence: CSAIRQGVAYEQYF. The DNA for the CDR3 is TGCAGTGCCATCCGACAGGGAGTGGCCTACGAGCAGTACTTC.

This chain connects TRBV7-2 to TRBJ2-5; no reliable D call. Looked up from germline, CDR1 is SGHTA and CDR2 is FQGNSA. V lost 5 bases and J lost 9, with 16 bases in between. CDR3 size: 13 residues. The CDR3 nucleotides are TGTGCCAGCAGCCGCGACGGTAATCTTGCCCAGTACTTC. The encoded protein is CASSRDGNLAQYF.

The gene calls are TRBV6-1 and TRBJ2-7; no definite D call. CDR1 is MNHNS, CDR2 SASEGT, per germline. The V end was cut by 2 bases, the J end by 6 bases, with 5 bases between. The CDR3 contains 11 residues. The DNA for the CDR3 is TGTGCCAGCAGTGAAATTAGCGAGCAGTACTTC. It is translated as CASSEISEQYF.

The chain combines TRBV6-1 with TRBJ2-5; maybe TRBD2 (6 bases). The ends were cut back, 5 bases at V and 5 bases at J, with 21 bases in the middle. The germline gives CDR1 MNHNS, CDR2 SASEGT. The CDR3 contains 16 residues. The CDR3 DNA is TGTGCCAGCAGTAAACGACGCGGGGCCCCCGGGGAGACCCAGTACTTC. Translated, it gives CASSKRRGAPGETQYF.

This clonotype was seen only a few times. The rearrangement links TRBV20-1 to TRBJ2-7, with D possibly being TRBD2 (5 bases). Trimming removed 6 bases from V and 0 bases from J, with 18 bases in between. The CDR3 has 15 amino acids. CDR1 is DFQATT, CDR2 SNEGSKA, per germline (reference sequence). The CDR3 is CSASPPRAASYEQYF. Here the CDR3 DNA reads TGCAGTGCCAGCCCCCCGAGGGCAGCCTCCTACGAGCAGTACTTC.

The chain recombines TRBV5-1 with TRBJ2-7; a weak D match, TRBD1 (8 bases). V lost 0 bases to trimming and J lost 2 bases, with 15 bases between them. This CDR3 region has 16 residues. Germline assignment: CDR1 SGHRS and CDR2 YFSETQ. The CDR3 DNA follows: TGCGCCAGCAGCTTGGATGTACAGGGGGGGGCCTACGAGCAGTACTTC. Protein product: CASSLDVQGGAYEQYF.

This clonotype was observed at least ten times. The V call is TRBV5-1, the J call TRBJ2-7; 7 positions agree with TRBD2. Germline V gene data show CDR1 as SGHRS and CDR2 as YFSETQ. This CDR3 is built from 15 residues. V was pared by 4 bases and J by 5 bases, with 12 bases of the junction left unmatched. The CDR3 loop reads CASSRSGGEPHEQYF. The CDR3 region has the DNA TGCGCCAGCAGCCGTTCGGGAGGAGAGCCCCACGAGCAGTACTTC.

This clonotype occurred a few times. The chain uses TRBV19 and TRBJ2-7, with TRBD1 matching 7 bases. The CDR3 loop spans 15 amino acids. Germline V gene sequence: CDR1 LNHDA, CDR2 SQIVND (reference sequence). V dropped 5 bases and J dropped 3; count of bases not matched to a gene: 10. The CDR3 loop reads CASSPIHGDSYEQYF. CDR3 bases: TGTGCCAGTAGTCCCATCCATGGGGACAGCTACGAGCAGTACTTC.